A single sample is the source of the 27 T cell receptor beta chains below, sequenced in a study of PD-1 blockade in classical Hodgkin lymphoma. Clones were read by immunoSEQ multiplex PCR, and TCRdb kept only the in-frame ones, dropping some. This table has several thousand clones, 84% appearing once. All patients experienced relapse after autologous stem cell transplantation, and brentuximab vedotin exposure was variable. Sequencing used peripheral blood mononuclear cells (PBMCs), obtained at baseline. Receptors originate from a human donor with classical Hodgkin lymphoma.

The chain carries TRBV29-1 and TRBJ1-1; tentative D call: TRBD1 (5 bases). The CDR3 loop spans 14 amino acids. V lost 1 base and J lost 5, with 14 bases in between. CDR1 is SQVTM and CDR2 is ANQGSEA in the germline V gene. CDR3 in amino acids: CSVEVDSGRTEAFF. In DNA form, the CDR3 reads TGCAGCGTTGAAGTTGATTCAGGGAGAACTGAAGCTTTCTTT.

Remarks on this clone: A read error may produce the germline difference seen at one junction end. Additional DNA sequences in this sample encode the identical CDR3. The chain combines TRBV6-5 with TRBJ2-1; D unresolved. Germline loops: CDR1 MNHEY, CDR2 SVGAGI. This CDR3 has 12 amino acids. CDR3 nucleotide sequence: TGTGCTAGCAGTTTATCCGACAATGAGCAGTTCTTC. Protein: CASSLSDNEQFF.

The chain combines TRBV18 with TRBJ1-2, with 11 bases that match TRBD1. CDR1 and CDR2 from the germline V gene are KGHSH and LQKENI. This CDR3 is built from 17 residues. J was trimmed by 4 bases and V by 2 bases; bases with no gene match: 9. CDR3 nucleotide sequence: TGTGCCAGCTCACCAAGACCCCGGACAGGGGGCAGCTATGGCTACACCTTC. Translating gives CASSPRPRTGGSYGYTF.

Only a few counts were recorded for this clone. This sequence joins TRBV7-7 and TRBJ2-1; possibly TRBD2 for D (7 bases). V lost 5 bases and J 6 bases, leaving 11 bases between the germline ends. The germline CDR1 and CDR2 sequences are SSHAT and FNYEAQ (reference sequence). The CDR3 loop spans 13 amino acids. The CDR3 protein is CASSEGGVNEQFF. The CDR3 DNA follows: TGTGCCAGCAGCGAGGGGGGGGTCAATGAGCAGTTCTTC.

This clone was observed once. V usage is TRBV7-9 and J usage is TRBJ2-7; 10 bases are shared with TRBD1. The CDR3 is 15 residues long. Looked up from germline, CDR1 is SEHNR and CDR2 is FQNEAQ (reference sequence). With V trimmed by 6 bases and J by 2 bases, 7 bases remained unmatched. CDR3 nucleotides: TGTGCCAGCAGTCTCTCGGGACAGGGGCCCTACGAGCAGTACTTC. It encodes CASSLSGQGPYEQYF.

This chain joins TRBV18 and TRBJ1-2; D perhaps matches TRBD1 (6 bases). V lost 1 base, J lost 1 base, and 7 bases lay in between. This CDR3 has 14 amino acids. Germline lookup yields CDR1 KGHSH and CDR2 LQKENI. CDR3 bases: TGTGCCAGCTCACCACAACAGGGTAACTATGGCTACACCTTC. Translating it yields CASSPQQGNYGYTF.

Worth noting for this clone: This CDR3 is also generated by other DNA sequences in the sample. This chain connects TRBV28 to TRBJ1-3; 9 bases are shared with TRBD1. The trim removed 7 bases at V and 3 bases at J, leaving 10 bases unmatched. The CDR3 loop spans 16 amino acids. The germline V gene has CDR1 MDHEN and CDR2 SYDVKM. The CDR3 nucleotides read TGTGCCAGCACCCGACCCGGGACAGGGATTGGAAACACCATATATTTT. Residues: CASTRPGTGIGNTIYF.

In its sample, this clone was seen once. The chain carries TRBV11-2 and TRBJ1-1, with D unclear. V was trimmed by 4 bases and J by 0 bases, leaving 6 bases between them. The CDR3 contains 13 residues. CDR1 SGHAT and CDR2 FQNNGV come from the germline V gene. As DNA, the CDR3 is TGTGCCAGCAGCTCCGGGGTGAACACTGAAGCTTTCTTT. Its translation is CASSSGVNTEAFF. Filled out from reference TRBV11-2 and TRBJ1-1, the complete variable domain reads EAGVAQSPRYKIIEKRQSVAFWCNPISGHATLYWYQQILGQGPKLLIQFQNNGVVDDSQLPKDRFSAERLKGVDSTLKIQPAKLEDSAVYLCASSSGVNTEAFFGQGTRLTVV.

A single count supports this clone. The chain uses TRBV9 and TRBJ2-5, with D perhaps given as TRBD1 or TRBD2 (5 bases each). Germline-derived CDR1 and CDR2 are SGDLS and YYNGEE. The V and J ends lost 0 bases and 4 bases respectively, with 13 bases between them. The CDR3 is made up of 15 amino acids. The CDR3 DNA reads TGTGCCAGCAGCGTAGATACAGGAGGAAGAGAGACCCAGTACTTC. Protein sequence: CASSVDTGGRETQYF.

This clone was seen once. The chain is built from TRBV25-1 and TRBJ1-4; D gene ambiguous. There are 13 residues in the CDR3. Germline lookup yields CDR1 MGHDK and CDR2 SYGVNS. V was pared by 8 bases and J by 4 bases, with 11 bases between. CDR3 loop: CASGGLSNEKLFF. The CDR3 DNA is TGTGCCAGCGGAGGGCTAAGTAATGAAAAACTGTTTTTT.

The chain couples TRBV7-9 to TRBJ2-7, with 10 bases lining up with TRBD1. V dropped 0 bases and J dropped 7; count of bases not matched to a gene: 6. Germline V CDR1 and CDR2: SEHNR, FQNEAQ (reference sequence). The CDR3 totals 15 residues. The CDR3 DNA reads as TGTGCCAGCAGCTTAGCGGGACAGGGGTTAGAAGAGCAGTACTTC. It codes for CASSLAGQGLEEQYF.

The chain links TRBV30 to TRBJ1-2, with 7 bases matching TRBD1. The CDR3 runs to 12 residues. Trimming at V came to 4 bases and at J to 7 bases, leaving 6 bases not matched to a gene. Looked up from germline, CDR1 is GTSNPN and CDR2 is SVGIG (reference sequence). CDR3 residues: CAWIRDRAGYTF. In DNA form, the CDR3 reads TGTGCCTGGATCCGGGACAGAGCTGGCTACACCTTC.

The chain recombines TRBV10-3 with TRBJ1-1; D is perhaps TRBD1 (5 bases). CDR1 is ENHRY and CDR2 is SYGVKD in the germline V gene. This CDR3 region has 16 residues. The V and J ends lost 6 bases and 1 base respectively, with 18 bases between them. The CDR3 DNA sequence: TGTGCCATCAGAGATTCCGGGGCCGGTCCGAACACTGAAGCTTTCTTT. As protein: CAIRDSGAGPNTEAFF.

The V and J genes are TRBV6-6 and TRBJ2-7; no definite D call. CDR1 and CDR2 from the germline V gene are MNHNY and SVGAGI (reference sequence). V was cut by 2 bases and J by 5 bases, with 10 bases left in between. The CDR3 runs to 13 residues. CDR3 DNA: TGTGCCAGCAGTTACGCGGAGAGCAACGAGCAGTACTTC. Translation: CASSYAESNEQYF.

This clone was seen only once. CDR3 amino acids: CASSFGGGSYNEQFF. CDR3 DNA: TGTGCCAGCAGCTTTGGGGGGGGTTCCTACAATGAGCAGTTCTTC. The chain is built from TRBV5-4 and TRBJ2-1; 7 bases are shared with TRBD2. CDR3 length: 15 amino acids. From germline, CDR1 is SGHNT and CDR2 YYREEE (reference sequence). V lost 2 bases, J lost 1 base, and 3 bases stayed unmatched.

This clone was recorded only once. The chain recombines TRBV7-2 with TRBJ2-7, with no clear D. The CDR3 is made up of 14 amino acids. CDR1 SGHTA and CDR2 FQGNSA come from the germline V gene. V lost 0 bases and J 1 base, leaving 7 bases between the germline ends. This chain's CDR3 is CASSLASSSYEQYF. The DNA for the CDR3 is TGTGCCAGCAGCTTAGCTAGTAGTTCCTACGAGCAGTACTTC.

J is TRBJ1-5 and V is TRBV6-5, with D maybe TRBD1 (5 bases). The V end was cut by 6 bases, the J end by 4 bases, with 10 bases between. The CDR3 sequence is 13 residues long. Germline V gives CDR1 MNHEY, CDR2 SVGAGI. This chain's CDR3 is CASRDRSNQPQHF. The CDR3, as DNA: TGTGCCAGCAGAGACAGATCAAATCAGCCCCAGCATTTT.

This chain uses TRBV19 with TRBJ1-1, with 7 positions matching TRBD1. This CDR3 is 12 amino acids long. V dropped 6 bases and J dropped 6; count of bases not matched to a gene: 4. Germline V gene sequence: CDR1 LNHDA, CDR2 SQIVND (reference sequence). The CDR3 loop is CASREGAAEAFF. The CDR3 DNA is TGTGCCAGTAGGGAGGGGGCGGCTGAAGCTTTCTTT.

V is TRBV7-9 and J is TRBJ2-3; 10 positions match TRBD2. Germline V gene sequence: CDR1 SEHNR, CDR2 FQNEAQ (reference sequence). CDR3 length: 13 residues. The V segment lost 10 bases and the J segment 7 bases; nucleotides outside the gene matches: 8. CDR3 in amino acids: CAISSGSNYTQYF. In nucleotides, the CDR3 is TGTGCCATATCTAGCGGGAGTAACTATACGCAGTATTTT.

The J gene is TRBJ1-3, the V gene TRBV28; maybe TRBD1 (6 bases). Germline-derived CDR1 and CDR2 are MDHEN and SYDVKM. Trimming stripped 5 bases from V and 4 bases from J, with 12 bases between. The CDR3 is 14 amino acids. CDR3 protein: CASSTLGAGNTIYF. CDR3 DNA sequence: TGTGCCAGCAGTACTCTGGGGGCAGGAAACACCATATATTTT.

The chain uses TRBV5-1 and TRBJ2-1; perhaps TRBD2 as D (6 bases). There are 13 residues in the CDR3. Germline-derived CDR1 and CDR2 are SGHRS and YFSETQ. Trimming stripped 4 bases from V and 4 bases from J, with 9 bases between. The CDR3 DNA reads TGCGCCAGCAGCATACTAGCTTACAATGAGCAGTTCTTC. Translation gives CASSILAYNEQFF.

V is TRBV29-1 and J is TRBJ2-1, with D uncertain. The V and J ends lost 0 bases and 4 bases respectively, with 7 bases between them. The CDR3 has 13 residues. CDR1 is SQVTM and CDR2 is ANQGSEA in the germline V gene. The CDR3 DNA reads TGCAGCGTTGAAGATACGAAATACAATGAGCAGTTCTTC. Its protein is CSVEDTKYNEQFF.

V is TRBV7-2 and J is TRBJ2-7, with 9 bases that match TRBD1. Unmatched junction bases numbered 14, after V lost 5 bases and J lost 6 bases. Germline values: CDR1 SGHTA, CDR2 FQGNSA. The CDR3 length is 16 residues. The CDR3 DNA reads TGTGCCAGCAGCCACTTTCTTTTACAGGGGGCTGGCGAGCAGTACTTC. It codes for CASSHFLLQGAGEQYF.

This clone was detected once. The V gene is TRBV5-6, the J gene TRBJ2-7; 8 bases line up with TRBD1. V lost 3 bases and J lost 2; bases outside the gene matches: 7. Germline V gene data show CDR1 as SGHDT and CDR2 as YYEEEE. This CDR3 contains 15 residues. The DNA of the CDR3 is TGTGCCAGCAGCTGGTGGACAGGGCCCCCCTACGAGCAGTACTTC. Encoded protein: CASSWWTGPPYEQYF.

CDR3 bases: TGTGCCAGCAGTTACAGGGGCCTCGGCTATGGCTACACCTTC. It is translated as CASSYRGLGYGYTF. The chain is built from TRBV6-6 and TRBJ1-2, with D possibly TRBD1 on 5 matching bases. Germline loops: CDR1 MNHNY, CDR2 SVGAGI (reference sequence). This CDR3 has 14 amino acids. Trimming took off 2 bases at V and 4 bases at J, with 11 bases between the two ends.

The chain combines TRBV30 with TRBJ2-1; no clear D gene. Trimming removed 0 bases from V and 5 bases from J, with 11 bases in between. This CDR3 has 14 residues. CDR1 and CDR2 (germline): GTSNPN, SVGIG (reference sequence). This CDR3 reads CAWSVGFLDNEQFF. DNA of the CDR3: TGTGCCTGGAGTGTAGGATTTCTAGACAATGAGCAGTTCTTC.

This clone was detected only once. The chain links TRBV5-8 to TRBJ2-5, with unresolved D. Germline-derived CDR1 and CDR2 are SGHTS and YDEGEE. The CDR3 totals 13 residues. Deletions cut 0 bases from V and 5 bases from J, with 8 bases between. The CDR3 region has the DNA TGTGCCAGCAGCTTGGTTACGGAGGAGACCCAGTACTTC. Translated: CASSLVTEETQYF.